This paragraph covers one T cell receptor (beta chain) sequence. The germline V gene has CDR1 KGHDR and CDR2 SFDVKD. The CDR3 loop spans 16 amino acids. Trimming took 0 bases from V and 4 from J; bases not matched to a gene: 4. These data come from a study of blood T cell repertoires in COVID-19. As for the study in general: T cells, B-cell-depleted T cells, or PBMCs provided the cDNA or gDNA that served as material.

In the authors' workflow: It was from reference gene primer amplification that nucleated cell counts were estimated. The repertoire was sequenced with immunoSEQ multiplex PCR; TCRdb's copy has only in-frame clones and lacks some. V, J and clone size are those of that table, while D and trimming were read from the DNA. Of roughly 200,000 clones in the sample, more than 75% were seen once. The chain links TRBV24-1 to TRBJ2-1; 8 nucleotides line up with TRBD2. The sample taken for sequencing was peripheral blood. This clonotype originated in a woman younger than 30 who had recovered from COVID-19. The CDR3, as DNA: TGTGCCACCAGTGATTTGAACGGGGGGGGGTACAATGAGCAGTTCTTC. Protein: CATSDLNGGGYNEQFF.